This TCR beta chain comes out of a study of blood T cell repertoires in COVID-19. The CDR3 contains 15 residues. Germline CDR1 and CDR2: SGHDT and YYEEEE. V lost 4 bases and J 0 bases, leaving 13 bases between the germline ends. Under the authors' procedure: Amplification of reference gene primers provided the estimated nucleated cell counts. Libraries were prepared by immunoSEQ multiplex PCR; TCRdb keeps only in-frame clonotypes and omits some of them. That table furnishes V, J and clone size, whereas the DNA furnished D and trimming. The repertoire holds 150,000 to 200,000 clones, with over 70% as singletons. There are many counts of this clone. Cohort allocation depended upon clinical history that participants reported.

The V gene is TRBV5-6, the J gene TRBJ1-1; maybe TRBD1 (6 bases). The specimen sequenced was PBMCs or T cells enriched from blood (not recorded which). The receptor comes from a woman aged 55 to 70 who had recovered from COVID-19. In DNA form, the CDR3 reads TGTGCCAGCAGCCCTAATGACAGGCTGAACACTGAAGCTTTCTTT. It yields the protein CASSPNDRLNTEAFF.